These T cell receptor beta chains were read from a single sample in a study of blood T cells in healthy people across ages. One entry per CDR3 protein, called by TCRdb with MiXCR from the 5' RACE reads. The table lists about 1.5 million distinct CDR3 sequences, approximately 39% of them singletons, with around 4% in the top ten. The material sequenced was blood. All receptors derive from a woman between 18 and 29 years old in good health. Each CDR3 is given with its conserved first and last residue. Fields, in order: clone size, V gene, J gene, D gene, CDR3 DNA, CDR3 protein. A D gene is named only where the DNA matches it firmly. Clone sizes are given selectively: once, few, many, or a class where the clone is expanded.

clone_size: few
v_call: TRBV7-9
j_call: TRBJ1-2
d_call: .
cdr3_nt: TGTGCCAGCACCCAGGGGAAGACTGGCTACACCTTC
cdr3_aa: CASTQGKTGYTF

clone_size: .
v_call: TRBV20-1
j_call: TRBJ1-2
d_call: .
cdr3_nt: TGCAGTGCTAGAGATTGGGCCCTTTGTGGCTACACCTTC
cdr3_aa: CSARDWALCGYTF

clone_size: many
v_call: TRBV6-2/TRBV6-3
j_call: TRBJ2-7
d_call: .
cdr3_nt: TGTGCCAGCAGTTACTCAACGGCCTACGAGCAGTACTTC
cdr3_aa: CASSYSTAYEQYF

clone_size: .
v_call: TRBV12-3/TRBV12-4
j_call: TRBJ2-3
d_call: .
cdr3_nt: TGTGTCAGCAGTTCGGCAACATGGGCTAGTCCCCCAGATACGCAGTATTTT
cdr3_aa: CVSSSATWASPPDTQYF

clone_size: few
v_call: TRBV4-1
j_call: TRBJ1-2
d_call: TRBD1
cdr3_nt: TGCGCCAGCAGCGGCGGGACAGCTACCCCCTATGGCTACACCTTC
cdr3_aa: CASSGGTATPYGYTF

clone_size: .
v_call: TRBV7-9
j_call: TRBJ2-2
d_call: TRBD1
cdr3_nt: TGTGCCAGCAGTTCGACAGGGAGCACCGGGGAGCTGTTTTTT
cdr3_aa: CASSSTGSTGELFF

clone_size: .
v_call: TRBV3-1
j_call: TRBJ2-1
d_call: TRBD2
cdr3_nt: TGTGCCAGCGCGGGGGGAAGGCTTGTTGAGCAGTTCTTC
cdr3_aa: CASAGGRLVEQFF

clone_size: .
v_call: TRBV20-1
j_call: TRBJ2-7
d_call: .
cdr3_nt: TGCAGTGCTAGGTTGGTGCCGAGCTCCTACAATGAGCAGTACTTC
cdr3_aa: CSARLVPSSYNEQYF

clone_size: .
v_call: TRBV20-1
j_call: TRBJ1-5
d_call: TRBD1
cdr3_nt: TGCAGTGCTAGGGAAGGGACAGGGGTACAGCCCCAGCATTTT
cdr3_aa: CSAREGTGVQPQHF

clone_size: few
v_call: TRBV14
j_call: TRBJ2-7
d_call: .
cdr3_nt: TGTGCCAGCAGCCACCGGCCAGGCTCCTACGAGCAGTACTTC
cdr3_aa: CASSHRPGSYEQYF

clone_size: .
v_call: TRBV7-2
j_call: TRBJ2-5
d_call: TRBD2
cdr3_nt: TGTGCCAGCAGTCCGGGACTAGTGTGGGGGACCCAGTACTTC
cdr3_aa: CASSPGLVWGTQYF

clone_size: few
v_call: TRBV4-3
j_call: TRBJ2-2
d_call: TRBD1
cdr3_nt: TGCGCCAGCAGCCAACGACAGGGGACGAACACCGGGGAGCTGTTTTTT
cdr3_aa: CASSQRQGTNTGELFF

clone_size: .
v_call: TRBV6-5
j_call: TRBJ1-2
d_call: .
cdr3_nt: TGTGCCAGCAGTTACAGTCCCAGGCCGAACTATGGCTACACCTTC
cdr3_aa: CASSYSPRPNYGYTF

clone_size: .
v_call: TRBV6-5
j_call: TRBJ2-7
d_call: .
cdr3_nt: TGTGCCAGCAGTACACTCGAAGCATTCCTCGAGCAGTACTTC
cdr3_aa: CASSTLEAFLEQYF

clone_size: few
v_call: TRBV20-1
j_call: TRBJ2-7
d_call: .
cdr3_nt: TGCAGTGCTAGATCGAGCGGGACAGGAACCTACGAGCAGTACTTC
cdr3_aa: CSARSSGTGTYEQYF

clone_size: once
v_call: TRBV27
j_call: TRBJ2-2
d_call: .
cdr3_nt: TGTGCCAACAGCCTCAGGGTAGCCAGGGCGACGTGGGACACCGGGGAGCTGTTTTTT
cdr3_aa: CANSLRVARATWDTGELFF

clone_size: .
v_call: TRBV6-5
j_call: TRBJ2-7
d_call: .
cdr3_nt: TGTGCCAGCAGTTACTCACGCATAAGCTACGAGCAGTACTTC
cdr3_aa: CASSYSRISYEQYF

clone_size: .
v_call: TRBV21-1
j_call: TRBJ1-5
d_call: .
cdr3_nt: TGTGCCAGCAGCAAATGCGGACAGGGTCCCTCCTATCAGCCCCAGCATTTT
cdr3_aa: CASSKCGQGPSYQPQHF

clone_size: .
v_call: TRBV2
j_call: TRBJ2-3
d_call: TRBD2
cdr3_nt: TGTGCCAGCAGTGACCCTCCGACTAGCGGGGCGAGAGATACGCAGTATTTT
cdr3_aa: CASSDPPTSGARDTQYF

clone_size: .
v_call: TRBV27
j_call: TRBJ2-7
d_call: TRBD2
cdr3_nt: TGTGCCAGCAGTGGGAGCGGGAGATCTCACGAGCAGTACTTC
cdr3_aa: CASSGSGRSHEQYF

clone_size: few
v_call: TRBV11-1
j_call: TRBJ2-2
d_call: TRBD2
cdr3_nt: TGTGCCAGCAGCTTATGGAGACGCGGCCTTGCCCCGGGACTAGCCCGAGGCACCGGGGAGCTGTTTTTT
cdr3_aa: CASSLWRRGLAPGLARGTGELFF

clone_size: few
v_call: TRBV3-1
j_call: TRBJ2-1
d_call: TRBD2
cdr3_nt: TGTGCCAGCAGCCCGAGAGCGGGGTCGTACAATGAGCAGTTCTTC
cdr3_aa: CASSPRAGSYNEQFF

clone_size: few
v_call: TRBV18
j_call: TRBJ1-3
d_call: .
cdr3_nt: TGTGCCAGCTCACCAGGGCAGGGAGCTGGAAACACCATATATTTT
cdr3_aa: CASSPGQGAGNTIYF

clone_size: few
v_call: TRBV6-4
j_call: TRBJ2-3
d_call: .
cdr3_nt: TGTGCCAGCAGTGACAGGGCCAAGGGAGATACGCAGTATTTT
cdr3_aa: CASSDRAKGDTQYF

clone_size: .
v_call: TRBV6-6
j_call: TRBJ2-3
d_call: .
cdr3_nt: TGTGCCAGCAGGTGGGGCTCGGAAGATACGCAGTATTTT
cdr3_aa: CASRWGSEDTQYF

clone_size: .
v_call: TRBV4-1
j_call: TRBJ1-2
d_call: TRBD1
cdr3_nt: TGCACCAGCAGGCTGGACAGGCTAACCTATGGCTACACCTTC
cdr3_aa: CTSRLDRLTYGYTF